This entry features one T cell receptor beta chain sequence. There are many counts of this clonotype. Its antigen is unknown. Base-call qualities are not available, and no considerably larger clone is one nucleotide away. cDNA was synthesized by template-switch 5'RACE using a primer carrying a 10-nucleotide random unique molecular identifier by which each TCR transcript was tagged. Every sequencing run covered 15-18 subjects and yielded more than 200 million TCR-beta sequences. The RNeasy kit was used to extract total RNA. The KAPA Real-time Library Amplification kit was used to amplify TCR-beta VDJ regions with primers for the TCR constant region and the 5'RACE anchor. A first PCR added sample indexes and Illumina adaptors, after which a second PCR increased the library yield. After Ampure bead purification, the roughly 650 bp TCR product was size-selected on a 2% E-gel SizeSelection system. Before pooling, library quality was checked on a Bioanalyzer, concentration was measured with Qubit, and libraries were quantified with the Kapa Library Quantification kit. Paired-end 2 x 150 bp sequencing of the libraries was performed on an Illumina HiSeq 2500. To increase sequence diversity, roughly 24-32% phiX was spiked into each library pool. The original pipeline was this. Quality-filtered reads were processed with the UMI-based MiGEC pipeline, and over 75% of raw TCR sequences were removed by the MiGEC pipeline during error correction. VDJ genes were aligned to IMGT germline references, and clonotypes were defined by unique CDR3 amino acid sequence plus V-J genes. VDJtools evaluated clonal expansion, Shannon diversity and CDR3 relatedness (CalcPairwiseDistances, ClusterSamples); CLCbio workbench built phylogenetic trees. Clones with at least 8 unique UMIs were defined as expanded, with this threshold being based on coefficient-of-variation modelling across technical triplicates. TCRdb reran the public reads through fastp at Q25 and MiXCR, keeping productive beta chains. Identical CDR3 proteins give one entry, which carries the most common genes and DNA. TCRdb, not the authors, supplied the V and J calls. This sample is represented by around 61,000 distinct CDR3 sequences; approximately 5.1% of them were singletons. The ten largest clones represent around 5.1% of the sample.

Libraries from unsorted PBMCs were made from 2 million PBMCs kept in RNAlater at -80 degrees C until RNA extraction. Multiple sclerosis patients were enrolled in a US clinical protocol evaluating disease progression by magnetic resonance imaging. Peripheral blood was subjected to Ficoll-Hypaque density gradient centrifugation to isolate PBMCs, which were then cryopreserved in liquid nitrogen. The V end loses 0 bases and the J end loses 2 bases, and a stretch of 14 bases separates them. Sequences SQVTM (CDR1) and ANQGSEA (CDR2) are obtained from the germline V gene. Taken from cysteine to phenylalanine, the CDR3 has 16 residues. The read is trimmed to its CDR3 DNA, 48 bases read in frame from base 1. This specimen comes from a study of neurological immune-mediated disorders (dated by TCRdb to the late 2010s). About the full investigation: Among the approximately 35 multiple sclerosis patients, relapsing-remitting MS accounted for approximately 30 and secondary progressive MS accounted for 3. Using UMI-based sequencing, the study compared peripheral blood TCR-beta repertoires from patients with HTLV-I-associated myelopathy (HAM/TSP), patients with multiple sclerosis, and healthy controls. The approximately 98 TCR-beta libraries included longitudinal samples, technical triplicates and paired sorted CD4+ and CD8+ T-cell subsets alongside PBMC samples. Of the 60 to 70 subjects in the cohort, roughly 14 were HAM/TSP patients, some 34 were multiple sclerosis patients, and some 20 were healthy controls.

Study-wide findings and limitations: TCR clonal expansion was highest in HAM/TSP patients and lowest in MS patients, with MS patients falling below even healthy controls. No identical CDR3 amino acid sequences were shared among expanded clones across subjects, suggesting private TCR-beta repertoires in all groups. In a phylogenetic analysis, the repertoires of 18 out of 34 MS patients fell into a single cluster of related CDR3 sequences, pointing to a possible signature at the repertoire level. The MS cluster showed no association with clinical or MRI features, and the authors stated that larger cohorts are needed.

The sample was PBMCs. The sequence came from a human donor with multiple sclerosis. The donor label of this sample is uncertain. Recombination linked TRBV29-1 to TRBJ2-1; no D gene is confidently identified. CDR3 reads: CSVEETSGATYNEQFF. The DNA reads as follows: TGCAGCGTTGAAGAGACATCCGGCGCCACCTACAATGAGCAGTTCTTC.